The next 20 T cell receptor beta chains were all read from a single sample in a study of OX40 agonist ivuxolimab in advanced cancers. Only in-frame clones appear in the TCRdb table, and some are missing; sequencing was by immunoSEQ multiplex PCR. The data show nearly 110,000 clones, around 90% seen once. Source: CD4+ or CD8+ T cells sorted from blood, taken in a trial of the OX40 agonist ivuxolimab. The receptors were gathered from an adult with an advanced solid tumor such as melanoma, head and neck, liver or kidney cancer.

The chain employs TRBV2 and TRBJ2-7, with 13 bases that match TRBD2. The CDR3 covers 14 residues. Germline CDR1 is SNHLY and CDR2 is FYNNEI. After removal of 7 bases from V and 4 bases from J, the junction contained 4 bases not matched to a gene. This CDR3 is CASKPGLAGYEQYF. CDR3 DNA sequence: TGTGCCAGCAAACCGGGACTAGCGGGATACGAGCAGTACTTC.

The chain employs TRBV28 and TRBJ2-7; D is possibly TRBD2 (6 bases). Deletions cut 4 bases from V and 6 bases from J, with 16 bases between. This CDR3 contains 14 residues. Looked up from germline, CDR1 is MDHEN and CDR2 is SYDVKM. CDR3 loop: CASSSGTASLEQYF. For the CDR3, the DNA is TGTGCCAGCAGTTCCGGGACTGCCTCCCTCGAGCAGTACTTC.

A remark on this clone: Relative to the germline gene, one junction end is altered; a read error may explain this. This CDR3 is CSVEGSANGKLFF. The CDR3 coding sequence is TGCAGCGTTGAAGGCAGTGCTAATGGAAAACTGTTTTTT. The chain couples TRBV29-1 to TRBJ1-4; unclear D gene. The CDR3 sequence is 13 residues long. Germline CDR1 reads SQVTM; CDR2 reads ANQGSEA.

The CDR3 reads CASRTRSSSYEQYF. For the CDR3, the DNA is TGTGCCAGCAGGACTCGTAGCAGTAGCTACGAGCAGTACTTC. The chain is built from TRBV11-2 and TRBJ2-7, with D unclear. This CDR3 is built from 14 residues. V lost 6 bases and J lost 3, with 15 bases in between. CDR1 is SGHAT and CDR2 is FQNNGV in the germline V gene.

This chain uses TRBV6-5 with TRBJ1-4; a possible D gene is TRBD1 (6 bases). Germline CDR1 is MNHEY and CDR2 is SVGAGI. The length of the CDR3 is 12 residues. The ends were cut back, 4 bases at V and 14 bases at J, with 14 bases in the middle. CDR3: CASSSRGGWLFF. CDR3 sequence (DNA): TGTGCCAGCAGTTCAAGGGGGGGCTGGCTGTTTTTT.

The CDR3 DNA reads TGTGCCAGCAGTATCGGGACTAGCGGGAGCCTTGAGCAGTTCTTC. Its protein product is CASSIGTSGSLEQFF. The J gene is TRBJ2-1, the V gene TRBV6-6, with TRBD2 identical over 14 bases. J was trimmed by 9 bases and V by 5 bases; bases with no gene match: 6. The length of the CDR3 is 15 residues. Germline CDR1 reads MNHNY; CDR2 reads SVGAGI (reference sequence).

This chain uses TRBV29-1 with TRBJ1-4; 8 nucleotides align to TRBD1. The CDR3 is 15 amino acids. Trimming cost V 1 base and J 6 bases; bases outside gene matches: 7. The V gene's germline CDR1 is SQVTM and CDR2 ANQGSEA. The CDR3 sequence: CSVEGGTGTHEKLFF. CDR3 nucleotide sequence: TGCAGCGTTGAAGGGGGGACAGGCACCCATGAAAAACTGTTTTTT.

This chain connects TRBV19 to TRBJ1-2, with a possible D match to TRBD1 (6 bases). CDR1 and CDR2 (germline): LNHDA, SQIVND (reference sequence). This CDR3 has 16 amino acids. V was trimmed by 4 bases and J by 3 bases, leaving 18 bases between them. CDR3 nucleotide sequence: TGTGCCAGTAGTACCATACGGGGGGGGCGCGACTATGGCTACACCTTC. This codes for CASSTIRGGRDYGYTF.

The chain has TRBV7-8 and TRBJ2-7, with D possibly TRBD1 on 5 matching bases. The germline V and J ends were trimmed by 1 base and 2 bases, with 9 bases remaining between them. This CDR3 comprises 14 residues. Per germline, CDR1 SGHVS and CDR2 FQNEAQ. The CDR3 DNA reads as TGTGCCAGCAGCTTAGAGGGGCTACCCTACGAGCAGTACTTC. Its translation is CASSLEGLPYEQYF.

The chain couples TRBV5-1 to TRBJ2-1; tentatively, D is TRBD2 (5 bases). Germline loops: CDR1 SGHRS, CDR2 YFSETQ. V gave up 0 bases and J gave up 2 bases, with 6 bases separating them. The CDR3 sequence is 14 residues long. CDR3 amino acids: CASSLGGAYNEQFF. The CDR3 coding sequence is TGCGCCAGCAGCTTGGGGGGAGCCTACAATGAGCAGTTCTTC.

This rearrangement joins TRBV7-8 to TRBJ2-5, with a weak D call TRBD1 (6 bases). The J call could be wrong; TRBJ2-7 is a better fit for the DNA end. Germline values: CDR1 SGHVS, CDR2 FQNEAQ. The CDR3 is 15 residues long. The CDR3 DNA reads TGTGCCAGCAGCCCGGGCGACAGGTTCTCCTACGAGCAGTACTTC. Translating gives CASSPGDRFSYEQYF.

The V call is TRBV6-4, the J call TRBJ1-5, with 11 bases identical to TRBD1. Per germline, CDR1 MRHNA and CDR2 SNTAGT. Trimming at V came to 2 bases and at J to 6 bases, leaving 6 bases not matched to a gene. The CDR3 contains 16 residues. For the CDR3, the DNA is TGTGCCAGCAGTGACGAAGAGGGACAGGGGGTTCAGCCCCAGCATTTT. Amino acids: CASSDEEGQGVQPQHF.

The chain uses TRBV7-9 and TRBJ2-1; no reliable D call. This CDR3 spans 11 amino acids. Trimming took 5 bases from V and 8 from J, leaving 7 bases between them. Looked up from germline, CDR1 is SEHNR and CDR2 is FQNEAQ (reference sequence). CDR3 sequence (DNA): TGTGCCAGCAGCCATGTCGATGAGCAGTTCTTC. It is translated as CASSHVDEQFF.

DNA of the CDR3: TGTGCCAGCAGCCATGGACTAGCGGGAGCGCGGGAGCAGTACTTC. Translated, it gives CASSHGLAGAREQYF. The chain uses TRBV14 and TRBJ2-7; 13 bases agree with TRBD2. Trimming at V came to 3 bases and at J to 7 bases, leaving 6 bases not matched to a gene. The CDR3 is 15 amino acids. Germline CDR1 reads SGHDN; CDR2 reads FVKESK.

The count of this clone is one. Compared with germline, one end of the junction differs, possibly owing to a read error. This specimen includes other DNA sequences encoding the same CDR3. This rearrangement joins TRBV18 to TRBJ1-2, with a tentative D call TRBD1 (5 bases). The CDR3 sequence is 16 residues long. Germline CDR1 and CDR2: KGHSH and LQKENI. The CDR3 sequence: CASSPGTVGGNYGYTF. CDR3 nucleotides: TGCGCCAGCTCACCCGGGACCGTCGGAGGTAACTATGGCTACACCTTC.

This chain's CDR3 is CASSPLVTNEQFF. The CDR3 coding sequence is TGTGCCAGTAGTCCCCTAGTAACGAATGAGCAGTTCTTC. J is TRBJ2-1 and V is TRBV19; D not certain. There are 13 residues in the CDR3. Per the germline V gene, CDR1 is LNHDA and CDR2 is SQIVND (reference sequence). Trimming removed 5 bases from V and 7 bases from J, with 12 bases in between.

CDR3 loop: CAWMGDRGTEAFF. CDR3 sequence (DNA): TGTGCCTGGATGGGGGACAGGGGTACTGAAGCTTTCTTT. The V and J genes are TRBV30 and TRBJ1-1; 10 bases match TRBD1. The CDR3 is made up of 13 amino acids. The germline V gene has CDR1 GTSNPN and CDR2 SVGIG (reference sequence). After removal of 4 bases from V and 5 bases from J, the junction contained 4 bases not matched to a gene.

The chain couples TRBV18 to TRBJ1-5; 9 nucleotides agree with TRBD1. This CDR3 spans 16 amino acids. The V gene's germline CDR1 is KGHSH and CDR2 LQKENI. With 3 bases clipped from V and 3 bases from J, the junction kept 6 bases outside the gene matches. The CDR3 sequence is CASSPRQGDFNQPQHF. The CDR3 DNA follows: TGTGCCAGCTCACCCAGACAGGGGGATTTCAATCAGCCCCAGCATTTT.

This clone was observed once. This rearrangement joins TRBV5-1 to TRBJ2-7, with D perhaps matching TRBD2 (6 bases). This CDR3 comprises 13 residues. Germline V CDR1 and CDR2: SGHRS, YFSETQ. V was pared by 2 bases and J by 3 bases, with 9 bases between. The CDR3 nucleotides read TGCGCCAGCAGCTTCGGGACTCTCTACGAGCAGTACTTC. Residues: CASSFGTLYEQYF.

The chain carries TRBV4-1 and TRBJ2-3, with TRBD1 as a possible D gene (6 bases). The ends were cut back, 0 bases at V and 4 bases at J, with 17 bases in the middle. This CDR3 has 17 amino acids. The germline CDR1 and CDR2 sequences are MGHRA and YSYEKL. CDR3 sequence: CASSQDPGQRLADTQYF. The CDR3 DNA is TGCGCCAGCAGCCAAGACCCAGGACAGCGTTTGGCAGATACGCAGTATTTT.